The 9 T cell receptor beta chains in this list originate from one sample, sequenced in a study of T-cell memory formation after mild COVID-19. TCRdb itself ran the 5' RACE reads through MiXCR, one entry per CDR3 protein. The sample lists over 350,000 distinct CDR3 sequences, 20% to 25% occurring once. What was sequenced was PBMCs or a T cell subset sorted from them (not recorded which). The origin of the receptors is an adult woman who had mild COVID-19 (a few samples of this study predate the infection). Cell type and time point are not known.

The V gene is TRBV9, the J gene TRBJ1-4; D ambiguous. V was shortened by 0 bases and J by 7 bases, with 7 bases between the two germline ends. Germline loops: CDR1 SGDLS, CDR2 YYNGEE. The CDR3 length is 13 residues. The CDR3 nucleotides read TGTGCCAGCAGCGTAGGGGAACGTGAAAAACTGTTTTTT. This gives the protein CASSVGEREKLFF.

This clonotype turned up a few times. The chain couples TRBV20-1 to TRBJ2-3; 9 bases line up with TRBD2. The CDR3 consists of 18 residues. Germline CDR1 and CDR2: DFQATT and SNEGSKA (reference sequence). Trimming removed 5 bases from V and 3 bases from J; junction bases left unmatched: 18. CDR3 coding DNA: TGCAGTGCTCTAGCAATAGCGGGAGATGGGGGAGGGACAGATACGCAGTATTTT. Its translation: CSALAIAGDGGGTDTQYF.

This clonotype has just a few counts. The V and J genes are TRBV7-2 and TRBJ2-7; D gene uncertain. Germline V lookup: CDR1 SGHTA, CDR2 FQGNSA. This CDR3 comprises 15 residues. Trimming took off 1 base at V and 0 bases at J, with 10 bases between the two ends. The CDR3 bases are TGTGCCAGCAGCTTAGGACACGCACCCTCCTACGAGCAGTACTTC. Translated: CASSLGHAPSYEQYF.

V gene TRBV19 combines with J gene TRBJ2-2, with a weak D call TRBD2 (5 bases). With 8 bases removed from V and 7 bases from J, the gap between germline ends came to 8 bases. The CDR3 consists of 11 residues. CDR1 is LNHDA, CDR2 SQIVND, per germline (reference sequence). The CDR3 is CASRGRGELFF. The CDR3 DNA reads TGTGCCAGTCGAGGGCGCGGGGAGCTGTTTTTT.

This clonotype was detected a few times. The chain has TRBV11-3 and TRBJ2-1, with 13 bases identical to TRBD2. CDR3 size: 16 residues. The V and J ends lost 5 bases and 2 bases, in that order; junction bases with no gene match: 3. Germline CDR1 reads SGHNT; CDR2 reads YENEEA. This chain's CDR3 is CASSPGTSGAYNEQFF. CDR3 DNA sequence: TGTGCCAGCAGCCCTGGGACTAGCGGGGCCTACAATGAGCAGTTCTTC.

This clonotype came up a few times. The chain uses TRBV7-9 and TRBJ2-5; 10 bases line up with TRBD1. V lost 5 bases to trimming and J lost 5 bases; unmatched junction nucleotides: 8. Germline V CDR1 and CDR2: SEHNR, FQNEAQ (reference sequence). This CDR3 contains 15 residues. CDR3 coding DNA: TGTGCCAGCAGCCCGAAGGGACAGGGGATGGAGACCCAGTACTTC. Protein product: CASSPKGQGMETQYF.

This clonotype was seen only a few times. The chain recombines TRBV7-9 with TRBJ1-5; D perhaps matches TRBD1 (5 bases). Germline lookup yields CDR1 SEHNR and CDR2 FQNEAQ (reference sequence). V gave up 5 bases and J gave up 5 bases, with 19 bases separating them. This CDR3 is 16 amino acids long. This CDR3 reads CASSLEGSWGYQPQHF. The CDR3 DNA follows: TGTGCCAGCAGCCTAGAGGGGTCGTGGGGCTATCAGCCCCAGCATTTT.

The chain has TRBV6-1 and TRBJ1-5, with 9 bases aligning to TRBD1. Germline V gene data show CDR1 as MNHNS and CDR2 as SASEGT. This CDR3 comprises 17 residues. After removal of 2 bases from V and 7 bases from J, the junction contained 12 bases not matched to a gene. The CDR3 sequence: CASSESPETGGDQPQHF. The DNA of the CDR3 is TGTGCCAGCAGTGAATCCCCGGAGACAGGGGGAGACCAGCCCCAGCATTTT.

In its sample, this clonotype was seen a few times. The chain is built from TRBV5-1 and TRBJ1-3; tentatively, D is TRBD1 (5 bases). The germline V and J ends were trimmed by 0 bases and 0 bases, with 10 bases remaining between them. The CDR3 has 16 amino acids. Looked up from germline, CDR1 is SGHRS and CDR2 is YFSETQ. CDR3 region: CASSLGQLNSGNTIYF. CDR3 in DNA: TGCGCCAGCAGCTTGGGACAGCTGAACTCTGGAAACACCATATATTTT.